This T cell receptor beta chain was profiled in a study of cytomegalovirus exposure and HLA in healthy donors. Overall study findings and caveats: Certain indistinguishable V segments, among them TRBV6-2 and TRBV6-3, were excluded.

Comments on this clone: Its matching antigen is unknown.

The PCR ran on 60 Vbeta and 13 Jbeta primers. Clones were sequenced by immunoSEQ multiplex PCR, and TCRdb holds only the in-frame ones, with some missing. The sample carries 150,000 or so clones, 60% to 80% recorded once. Germline CDR1 is SEHNR and CDR2 is FQNEAQ (reference sequence). The CDR3 length is 16 residues. J was trimmed by 0 bases and V by 5 bases; bases with no gene match: 5. Source material: PBMCs. V gene TRBV7-9 combines with J gene TRBJ1-4; TRBD1 aligns across 8 bases. This TCR was recovered from a man younger than 35 in good health and CMV-seropositive. The DNA for the CDR3 is TGTGCCAGCAGCCTGGGACAGGCGACAACTAATGAAAAACTGTTTTTT. It is translated as CASSLGQATTNEKLFF.